This T cell receptor beta chain derives from a study of control samples from healthy donors and cancer patients. TCRdb's copy holds only in-frame clones and misses some; the assay was immunoSEQ multiplex PCR. The repertoire holds under 80,000 clones, with about 94% as singletons. V shed 4 bases and J shed 2 bases, with 20 bases lying between them. Germline assignment: CDR1 SGDLS and CDR2 YYNGEE. The length of the CDR3 is 17 residues. The sample consisted of blood. This receptor was obtained from a woman aged 30 to 39 in good health. V gene TRBV9 combines with J gene TRBJ2-3; D assignment may be TRBD1 or TRBD2 (7 bases each). The CDR3 DNA reads as TGTGCCAGCAGCCCAGGGGGGGAGCGGGGACTCACAGATACGCAGTATTTT. Amino acids: CASSPGGERGLTDTQYF.